The T cell receptor beta chain under discussion was sequenced for a study of blood T cell repertoires in COVID-19. Germline V gene lookup returns CDR1 MNHEY and CDR2 SMNVEV (reference sequence). CDR3 length equals 14 residues. The J segment lost 6 bases and the V segment lost 2 bases, leaving 6 bases of the junction unmatched. Methods used by the authors: Researchers report that nucleated cell counts were estimated from reference gene primer amplification. Here immunoSEQ multiplex PCR was the method, and the copy in TCRdb shows in-frame clones only, minus some. The DNA was the basis for D and trimming; V, J and clone size are from that table. Of 390,000 or so clones in the sample, 80% to 90% were seen once.

The origin of this receptor is a woman aged 25-40 years with active or convalescent COVID-19. The rearrangement joins TRBV27 to TRBJ1-1, with 7 bases identical to TRBD1. The sample consisted of peripheral blood. The CDR3 DNA follows: TGTGCCAGCAGTTTACACGCCGGGACAGCTGAAGCTTTCTTT. Translating it yields CASSLHAGTAEAFF.